What follows are 28 T cell receptor beta chains derived from one specimen sequenced in a study of T cell repertoires in cytomegalovirus infection. Their antigens remain unidentified. TCRdb re-derived calls from the reads in MiXCR, one entry per CDR3 protein. The data show approximately 340,000 distinct CDR3 sequences, approximately 32% seen once. The sample consisted of cultured PBMCs, taken from culture after CMV antigen stimulation. The receptor source for this set is a human donor in good health (CMV status not recorded). Some clones in this sample may be carry-over from other donors' samples.

Here the CDR3 reads CASTPGDRGRTGELFF. DNA for the CDR3: TGTGCCAGCACCCCTGGCGACAGGGGGCGGACCGGGGAGCTGTTTTTT. This chain connects TRBV12-3 or TRBV12-4 to TRBJ2-2, with 10 bases lining up with TRBD1. The CDR3 sequence is 16 residues long. V lost 7 bases and J lost 5; bases outside the gene matches: 10.

V is TRBV2 and J is TRBJ2-3; the match to TRBD2 covers 14 bases. The CDR3 has 14 residues. J lost 4 bases, V lost 9 bases, and 3 bases had no gene match. Germline V lookup: CDR1 SNHLY, CDR2 FYNNEI. Here the CDR3 reads CARGTSGSPDTQYF. Written as DNA, the CDR3 is TGTGCCAGGGGGACTAGCGGGAGCCCAGATACGCAGTATTTT.

DNA for the CDR3: TGTGCCAGCAACCCAAGCTTCACTGGAGGGGCTCCTACAGTTGAGCAGTTCTTC. Amino acids: CASNPSFTGGAPTVEQFF. The gene calls are TRBV6-6 and TRBJ2-1; TRBD2 might be the D (6 bases). Between the trimmed V and J ends, which lost 7 bases and 9 bases, there was a span of 31 bases. The CDR3 is made up of 18 amino acids. CDR1 MNHNY and CDR2 SVGAGI come from the germline V gene (reference sequence).

This clonotype showed up just a few times. The chain uses TRBV3-1 and TRBJ1-1; perhaps TRBD1 as D (5 bases). From germline, CDR1 is LGHDT and CDR2 YNNKEL (reference sequence). Trimming pared 3 bases from V and 4 bases from J, leaving 6 bases between. The CDR3 is 12 residues long. CDR3 region: CASSHGGTEAFF. The CDR3 DNA reads as TGTGCCAGCAGCCATGGGGGCACTGAAGCTTTCTTT.

The rearrangement joins TRBV5-6 to TRBJ1-1; 7 nucleotides agree with TRBD1. Germline CDR1 reads SGHDT; CDR2 reads YYEEEE. The CDR3 spans 15 residues. Trimming at V came to 0 bases and at J to 8 bases, leaving 10 bases not matched to a gene. The CDR3 nucleotides are TGTGCCAGCAGCTTGGATGGGACAGCTCTACCGGAAGCTTTCTTT. Encoded protein: CASSLDGTALPEAFF. Full variable domain (rest looked up from reference TRBV5-6 and TRBJ1-1): DAGVTQSPTHLIKTRGQQVTLRCSPKSGHDTVSWYQQALGQGPQFIFQYYEEEERQRGNFPDRFSGHQFPNYSSELNVNALLLGDSALYLCASSLDGTALPEAFFGQGTRLTVV.

The V and J genes are TRBV12-3 or TRBV12-4 and TRBJ2-3; 8 nucleotides align to TRBD2. This CDR3 has 14 amino acids. The ends lost 5 bases at V and 6 bases at J; junction bases unmatched: 7. The CDR3 loop is CASSPGTRTDTQYF. The DNA for the CDR3 is TGTGCCAGCAGTCCCGGGACTAGGACGGATACGCAGTATTTT.

Many counts were recorded for this clonotype. The chain combines TRBV7-2 with TRBJ1-1; D may be TRBD1 (5 bases). Germline assignment: CDR1 SGHTA and CDR2 FQGNSA. This CDR3 region has 14 residues. The V end lost 8 bases, the J end lost 1 base, and 14 bases lay between the germline ends. CDR3 bases: TGTGCCAGCGTTGAAGGGACTGCGAACACTGAAGCTTTCTTT. Protein product: CASVEGTANTEAFF.

Concerning this clonotype: As the CDR3 is not closed by the conserved phenylalanine or tryptophan, this likely results from a read error. The chain is built from TRBV7-6 and TRBJ2-1; 8 bases fit TRBD2. V shed 4 bases and J 4 bases; nucleotides not matched to a gene: 3. CDR1 and CDR2 (germline): SGHVS, FNYEAQ. The length of the CDR3 is 14 residues. For the CDR3, the DNA is TGTGCCAGCAGCTCAGCGGGAGATTACAATGAGCAGTTCTTG. This gives the protein CASSSAGDYNEQFL.

V usage is TRBV6-1 and J usage is TRBJ1-5, with 7 positions matching TRBD1. From germline, CDR1 is MNHNS and CDR2 SASEGT. The CDR3 extends over 14 amino acids. With V trimmed by 5 bases and J by 9 bases, 10 bases remained unmatched. In DNA form, the CDR3 reads TGTGCCAGCAGTTATGGCACCCGACAGGGGCCCCAGCATTTT. Translation gives CASSYGTRQGPQHF.

The chain has TRBV5-1 and TRBJ2-5, with TRBD2 matching over 10 bases. CDR1 is SGHRS and CDR2 is YFSETQ in the germline V gene. The CDR3 covers 17 residues. Trimming took 2 bases from V and 4 from J; bases not matched to a gene: 11. The CDR3 DNA is TGCGCCAGCAGCTTCCCCTCTAGCGGGAGAGGTAGAGAGACCCAGTACTTC. This gives the protein CASSFPSSGRGRETQYF.

In its sample, this clonotype was seen a few times. This chain links TRBV6-1 with TRBJ2-7, with D possibly being TRBD1 (6 bases). V was trimmed by 6 bases and J by 3 bases, leaving 21 bases between them. This CDR3 spans 16 amino acids. Germline CDR1 reads MNHNS; CDR2 reads SASEGT. The CDR3, as DNA: TGTGCCAGCAGGAGGGATTACCGGGACACGATCTACGAGCAGTACTTC. Its translation is CASRRDYRDTIYEQYF.

The table lists this clonotype with many counts. The chain is built from TRBV7-9 and TRBJ1-3, with a weak D call TRBD1 (6 bases). CDR3 size: 19 residues. The V gene lost 4 bases and the J gene lost 0 bases, with 22 bases spanning the gap. Germline V lookup: CDR1 SEHNR, CDR2 FQNEAQ (reference sequence). CDR3 sequence (DNA): TGTGCCAGCAGCTCCCTCTCCTGGACAGACTACGTCTCTGGAAACACCATATATTTT. The encoded protein is CASSSLSWTDYVSGNTIYF.

There are a few counts of this clonotype. J is TRBJ2-6 and V is TRBV7-9; 11 bases map to TRBD1. CDR3 size: 20 residues. With 5 bases clipped from V and 4 bases from J, the junction kept 16 bases outside the gene matches. CDR1 is SEHNR and CDR2 is FQNEAQ in the germline V gene (reference sequence). The CDR3, as DNA: TGTGCCAGCAGCCCTATTAGGGGCGGGACAGGGGGGACCGGGGCCAACGTCCTGACTTTC. Translated: CASSPIRGGTGGTGANVLTF.

The rearrangement links TRBV20-1 to TRBJ1-4, with 9 bases that match TRBD1. CDR1 is DFQATT and CDR2 is SNEGSKA in the germline V gene (reference sequence). The CDR3 covers 16 residues. J was trimmed by 5 bases and V by 1 base; bases with no gene match: 8. The CDR3 spells CSARAPQGALNEKLFF. The CDR3 DNA sequence: TGCAGTGCTAGAGCCCCACAGGGGGCTTTGAATGAAAAACTGTTTTTT.

This clonotype appeared many times. V and J are TRBV4-2 and TRBJ2-7; 7 bases fit TRBD2. Germline CDR1 LGHNA, CDR2 YNFKEQ. V gave up 1 base and J gave up 6 bases; unmatched junction bases: 9. This CDR3 has 15 residues. The CDR3 sequence: CASSQVSSGLREQYF. CDR3 DNA: TGTGCCAGCAGCCAAGTTTCTAGCGGCTTACGCGAGCAGTACTTC.

This clonotype was recorded a few times. This chain uses TRBV20-1 with TRBJ1-5; D perhaps matches TRBD1 (5 bases). V gave up 3 bases and J gave up 1 base, with 7 bases separating them. The CDR3 has 13 residues. Germline CDR1 reads DFQATT; CDR2 reads SNEGSKA (reference sequence). The CDR3 DNA reads TGCAGTGCTAGGGGACCCAGCAATCAGCCCCAGCATTTT. This translates into CSARGPSNQPQHF.

The chain carries TRBV3-1 and TRBJ1-1; no clear D gene. Deletions cut 1 base from V and 5 bases from J, with 11 bases between. Per the germline V gene, CDR1 is LGHDT and CDR2 is YNNKEL (reference sequence). CDR3 size: 14 residues. This CDR3 reads CASSQAGFRTEAFF. In nucleotides, the CDR3 is TGTGCCAGCAGCCAAGCAGGTTTTCGGACTGAAGCTTTCTTT.

The V gene is TRBV4-2, the J gene TRBJ2-2, with 11 bases fitting TRBD2. Trimming removed 2 bases from V and 4 bases from J; junction bases left unmatched: 3. From germline, CDR1 is LGHNA and CDR2 YNFKEQ. CDR3 length equals 16 residues. The CDR3 sequence: CASSQFSGRGTGELFF. The CDR3 nucleotides read TGTGCCAGCAGCCAATTTAGCGGGAGGGGCACCGGGGAGCTGTTTTTT.

This chain links TRBV27 with TRBJ2-2; 7 bases align to TRBD1. J gave up 4 bases and V 7 bases, and 9 bases lay outside the gene matches. The CDR3 covers 15 residues. CDR1 is MNHEY and CDR2 is SMNVEV in the germline V gene (reference sequence). The CDR3 DNA is TGTGCCAGCACCCAAAGGGGGCCGTCCACCGGGGAGCTGTTTTTT. Its translation is CASTQRGPSTGELFF.

The chain recombines TRBV10-3 with TRBJ1-1; TRBD1 matches at 7 bases. V shed 5 bases, J shed 2 bases, and the junction held 8 bases outside the gene matches. Germline-derived CDR1 and CDR2 are ENHRY and SYGVKD. There are 15 residues in the CDR3. The CDR3 sequence is CAISPGAGGNTEAFF. The CDR3 nucleotides read TGTGCCATCAGTCCCGGGGCAGGGGGAAACACTGAAGCTTTCTTT.

V usage is TRBV18 and J usage is TRBJ2-1; 10 bases are shared with TRBD2. The CDR3 has 14 amino acids. The germline CDR1 and CDR2 sequences are KGHSH and LQKENI. Losses at the gene ends were 3 bases for V and 7 bases for J; bases not matched to a gene: 3. CDR3 region: CASSPQREGNEQFF. CDR3 sequence (DNA): TGTGCCAGCTCACCTCAGCGGGAGGGTAATGAGCAGTTCTTC.

This clonotype was observed a few times. The chain links TRBV11-1 to TRBJ1-1; D perhaps matches TRBD1 (5 bases). The CDR3 consists of 13 residues. V lost 3 bases to trimming and J lost 4 bases, with 9 bases between them. Germline V lookup: CDR1 SGHAT, CDR2 FQDESV (reference sequence). The CDR3 nucleotides read TGTGCCAGCAGCTTGGGACGTAGCACTGAAGCTTTCTTT. It encodes CASSLGRSTEAFF.

The rearrangement links TRBV20-1 to TRBJ2-1; 11 bases are a match to TRBD1. The ends lost 8 bases at V and 7 bases at J; junction bases unmatched: 4. CDR3 length: 12 amino acids. Germline values: CDR1 DFQATT, CDR2 SNEGSKA (reference sequence). CDR3 in amino acids: CSPDRGRNEQFF. In DNA, the CDR3 is TGCAGTCCGGACAGGGGGCGAAATGAGCAGTTCTTC.

This clonotype showed up just a few times. This chain connects TRBV11-2 to TRBJ1-3, with no clear D. This CDR3 is built from 16 residues. Trimming removed 5 bases from V and 0 bases from J, with 14 bases in between. Germline values: CDR1 SGHAT, CDR2 FQNNGV. The DNA of the CDR3 is TGTGCCAGCAGCCCGATACAGCAACGCTCTGGAAACACCATATATTTT. Protein: CASSPIQQRSGNTIYF.

This clonotype was seen a handful of times. The genes are TRBV7-8 and TRBJ1-1; 7 bases agree with TRBD1. Germline V gene lookup returns CDR1 SGHVS and CDR2 FQNEAQ. The CDR3 length is 15 residues. J was trimmed by 0 bases and V by 6 bases; bases with no gene match: 7. CDR3 nucleotides: TGTGCCAGCAGGCGGGACAGAGGCATGAACACTGAAGCTTTCTTT. Amino acids: CASRRDRGMNTEAFF.

CDR3 loop: CASSPRPGQGGYEQYF. DNA of the CDR3: TGTGCCAGTAGTCCTCGACCGGGACAGGGCGGCTACGAGCAGTACTTC. This sequence joins TRBV19 and TRBJ2-7; TRBD1 matches 9 bases. The length of the CDR3 is 16 residues. Per germline, CDR1 LNHDA and CDR2 SQIVND (reference sequence). J lost 3 bases, V lost 5 bases, and 11 bases had no gene match.

This clonotype was counted a few times. The rearrangement uses TRBV19 and TRBJ2-1; D is ambiguous. Deletions cut 6 bases from V and 1 base from J, with 19 bases between. The CDR3 has 17 residues. Per the germline V gene, CDR1 is LNHDA and CDR2 is SQIVND (reference sequence). CDR3 coding DNA: TGTGCCAGTAGGCCTAAGACCCAGACCTTTTCCTACAATGAGCAGTTCTTC. It codes for CASRPKTQTFSYNEQFF. Looking up the rest from reference TRBV19 and TRBJ2-1 gives the full variable domain: DGGITQSPKYLFRKEGQNVTLSCEQNLNHDAMYWYRQDPGQGLRLIYYSQIVNDFQKGDIAEGYSVSREKKESFPLTVTSAQKNPTAFYLCASRPKTQTFSYNEQFFGPGTRLTVL.

This chain connects TRBV7-9 to TRBJ1-2, with D possibly matching TRBD1 (5 bases). Germline V gene lookup returns CDR1 SEHNR and CDR2 FQNEAQ (reference sequence). Deletions cut 2 bases from V and 6 bases from J, with 19 bases between. The CDR3 consists of 16 residues. The CDR3 DNA follows: TGTGCCAGCAGCTTACAGGGTCTCGTGGGCAGCAATGGCTACACCTTC. It specifies CASSLQGLVGSNGYTF.